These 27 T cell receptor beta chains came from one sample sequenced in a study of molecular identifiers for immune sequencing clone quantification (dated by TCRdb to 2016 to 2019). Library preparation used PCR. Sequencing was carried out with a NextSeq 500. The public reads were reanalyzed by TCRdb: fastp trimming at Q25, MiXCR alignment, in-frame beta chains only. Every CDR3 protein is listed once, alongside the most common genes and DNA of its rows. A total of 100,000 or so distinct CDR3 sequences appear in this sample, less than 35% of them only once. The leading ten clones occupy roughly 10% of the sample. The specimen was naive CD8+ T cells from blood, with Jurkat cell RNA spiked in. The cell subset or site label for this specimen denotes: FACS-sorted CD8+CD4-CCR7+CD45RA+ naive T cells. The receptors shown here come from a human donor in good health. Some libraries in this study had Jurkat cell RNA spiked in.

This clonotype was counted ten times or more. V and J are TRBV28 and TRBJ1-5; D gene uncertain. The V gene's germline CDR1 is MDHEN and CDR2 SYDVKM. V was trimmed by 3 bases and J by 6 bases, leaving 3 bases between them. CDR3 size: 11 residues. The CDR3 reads CASSFTQPQHF. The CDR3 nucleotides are TGTGCCAGCAGTTTCACTCAGCCCCAGCATTTT.

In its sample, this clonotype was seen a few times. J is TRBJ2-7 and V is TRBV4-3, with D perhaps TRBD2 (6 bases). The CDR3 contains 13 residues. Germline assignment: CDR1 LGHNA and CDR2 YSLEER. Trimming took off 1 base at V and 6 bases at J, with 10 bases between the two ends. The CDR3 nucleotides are TGCGCCAGCAGCCAAGGGGCGGGGCTCGAGCAGTACTTC. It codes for CASSQGAGLEQYF.

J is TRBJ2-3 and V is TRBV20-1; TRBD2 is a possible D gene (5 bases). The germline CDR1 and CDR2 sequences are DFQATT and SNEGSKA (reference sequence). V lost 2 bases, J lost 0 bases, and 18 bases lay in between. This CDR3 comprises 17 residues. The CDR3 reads CSARLASRRTSTDTQYF. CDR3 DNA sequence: TGCAGTGCTAGACTGGCTAGCAGGAGGACTAGCACAGATACGCAGTATTTT.

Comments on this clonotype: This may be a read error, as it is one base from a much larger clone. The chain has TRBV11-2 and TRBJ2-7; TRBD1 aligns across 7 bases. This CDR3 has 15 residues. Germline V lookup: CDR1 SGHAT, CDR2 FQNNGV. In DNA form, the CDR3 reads TGTGCCGGCAGCGATGACAGGGTGGGGCGGCACGAGCAGTACTTC. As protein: CAGSDDRVGRHEQYF.

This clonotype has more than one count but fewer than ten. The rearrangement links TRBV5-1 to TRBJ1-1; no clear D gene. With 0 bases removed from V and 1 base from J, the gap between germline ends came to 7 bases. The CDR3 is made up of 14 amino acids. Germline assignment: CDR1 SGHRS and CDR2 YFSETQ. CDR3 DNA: TGCGCCAGCAGCTTGGGGACTGCGAACACTGAAGCTTTCTTT. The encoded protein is CASSLGTANTEAFF.

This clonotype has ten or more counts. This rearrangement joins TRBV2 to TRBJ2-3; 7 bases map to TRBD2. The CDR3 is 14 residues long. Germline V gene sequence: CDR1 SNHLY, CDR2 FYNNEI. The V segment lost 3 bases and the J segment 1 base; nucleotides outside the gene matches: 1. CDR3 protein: CASSDRGGTDTQYF. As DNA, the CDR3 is TGTGCCAGCAGTGATCGGGGGGGCACAGATACGCAGTATTTT.

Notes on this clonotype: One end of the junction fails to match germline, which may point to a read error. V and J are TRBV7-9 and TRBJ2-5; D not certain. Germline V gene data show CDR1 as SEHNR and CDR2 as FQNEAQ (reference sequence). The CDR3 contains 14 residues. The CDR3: CASSFSRSPENQYF. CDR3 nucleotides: TGTGCCAGCAGCTTTAGCAGGAGCCCAGAGAACCAGTACTTC.

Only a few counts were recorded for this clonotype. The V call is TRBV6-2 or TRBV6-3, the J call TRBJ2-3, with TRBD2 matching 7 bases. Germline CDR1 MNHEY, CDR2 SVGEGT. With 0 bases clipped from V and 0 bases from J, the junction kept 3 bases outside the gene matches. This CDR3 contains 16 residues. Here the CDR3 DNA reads TGTGCCAGCAGTTACTCCCGGGAGGAAAGCACAGATACGCAGTATTTT. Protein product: CASSYSREESTDTQYF.

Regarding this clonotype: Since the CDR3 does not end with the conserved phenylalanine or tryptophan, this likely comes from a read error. CDR3 residues: CSAPGSGQPQHI. The CDR3 bases are TGCAGTGCTCCAGGGAGCGGCCAGCCCCAGCATATT. V and J are TRBV20-1 and TRBJ1-5, with D tentatively TRBD1 (5 bases). Germline lookup yields CDR1 DFQATT and CDR2 SNEGSKA (reference sequence). Trimming shortened V by 5 bases and J by 7 bases, and 12 bases separated the two germline ends. This CDR3 region has 12 residues.

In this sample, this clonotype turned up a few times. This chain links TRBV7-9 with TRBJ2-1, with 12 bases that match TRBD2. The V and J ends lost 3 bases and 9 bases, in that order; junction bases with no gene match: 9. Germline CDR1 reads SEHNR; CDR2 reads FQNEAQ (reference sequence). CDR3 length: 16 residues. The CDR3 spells CASSFPTSGSFREQFF. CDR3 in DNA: TGTGCCAGCAGCTTCCCGACTAGCGGGAGTTTTCGTGAGCAGTTCTTC.

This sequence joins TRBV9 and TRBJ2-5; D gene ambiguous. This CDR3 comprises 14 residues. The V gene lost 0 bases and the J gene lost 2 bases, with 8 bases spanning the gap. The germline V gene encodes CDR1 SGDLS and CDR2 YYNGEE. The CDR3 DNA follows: TGTGCCAGCAGCGTAGTAGGCGGACAAGAGACCCAGTACTTC. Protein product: CASSVVGGQETQYF.

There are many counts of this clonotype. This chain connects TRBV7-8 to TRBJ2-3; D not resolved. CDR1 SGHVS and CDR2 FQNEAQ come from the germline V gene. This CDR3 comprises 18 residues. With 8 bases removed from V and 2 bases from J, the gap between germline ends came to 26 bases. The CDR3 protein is CASPPQNLRADATDTQYF. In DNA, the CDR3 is TGTGCCAGCCCCCCACAAAATTTAAGGGCTGACGCCACAGATACGCAGTATTTT.

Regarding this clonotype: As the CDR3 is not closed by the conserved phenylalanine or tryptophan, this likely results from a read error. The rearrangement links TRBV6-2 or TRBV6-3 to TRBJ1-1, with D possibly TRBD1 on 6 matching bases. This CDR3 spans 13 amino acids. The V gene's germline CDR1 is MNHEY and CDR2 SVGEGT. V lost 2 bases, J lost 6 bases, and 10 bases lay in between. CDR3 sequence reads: CASSYGGLAEAFS. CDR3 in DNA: TGTGCCAGCAGTTACGGGGGGCTGGCTGAAGCTTTCTCT.

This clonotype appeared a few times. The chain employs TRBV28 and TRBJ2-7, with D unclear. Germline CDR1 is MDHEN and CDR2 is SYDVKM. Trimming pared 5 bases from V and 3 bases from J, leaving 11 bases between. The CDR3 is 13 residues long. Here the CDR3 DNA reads TGTGCCAGCAGTGATAGACTTCTCTACGAGCAGTACTTC. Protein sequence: CASSDRLLYEQYF. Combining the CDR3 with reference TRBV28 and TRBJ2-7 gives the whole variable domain DVKVTQSSRYLVKRTGEKVFLECVQDMDHENMFWYRQDPGLGLRLIYFSYDVKMKEKGDIPEGYSVSREKKERFSLILESASTNQTSMYLCASSDRLLYEQYFGPGTRLTVT.

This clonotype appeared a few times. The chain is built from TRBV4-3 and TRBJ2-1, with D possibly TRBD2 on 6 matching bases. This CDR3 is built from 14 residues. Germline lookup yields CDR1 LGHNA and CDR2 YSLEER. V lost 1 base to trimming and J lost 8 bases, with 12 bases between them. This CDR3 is CASSQGLVVDEQFF. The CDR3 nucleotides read TGCGCCAGCAGCCAAGGACTAGTGGTCGATGAGCAGTTCTTC.

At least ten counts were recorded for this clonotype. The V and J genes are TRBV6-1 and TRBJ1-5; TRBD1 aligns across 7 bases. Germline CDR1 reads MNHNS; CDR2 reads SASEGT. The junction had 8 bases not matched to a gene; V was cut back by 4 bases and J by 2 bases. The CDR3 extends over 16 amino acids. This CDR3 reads CASSVAHRGGNQPQHF. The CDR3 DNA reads TGTGCCAGCAGTGTCGCACACAGGGGTGGCAATCAGCCCCAGCATTTT.

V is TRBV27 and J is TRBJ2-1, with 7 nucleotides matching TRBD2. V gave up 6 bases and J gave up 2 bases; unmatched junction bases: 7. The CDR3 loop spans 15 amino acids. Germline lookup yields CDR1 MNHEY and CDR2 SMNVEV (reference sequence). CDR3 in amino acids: CASSIWGGPYNEQFF. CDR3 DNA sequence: TGTGCCAGCAGCATCTGGGGAGGGCCCTACAATGAGCAGTTCTTC.

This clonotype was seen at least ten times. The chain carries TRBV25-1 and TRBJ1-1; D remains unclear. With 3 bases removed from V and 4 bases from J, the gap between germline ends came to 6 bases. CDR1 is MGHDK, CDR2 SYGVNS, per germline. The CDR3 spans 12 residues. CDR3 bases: TGTGCCAGCAGTGAGGTCGGCACTGAAGCTTTCTTT. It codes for CASSEVGTEAFF.

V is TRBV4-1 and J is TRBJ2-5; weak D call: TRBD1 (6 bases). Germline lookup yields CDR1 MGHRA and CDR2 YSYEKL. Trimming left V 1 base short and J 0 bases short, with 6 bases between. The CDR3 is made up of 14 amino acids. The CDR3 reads CASSQGTDQETQYF. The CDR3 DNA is TGCGCCAGCAGCCAAGGGACAGACCAAGAGACCCAGTACTTC.

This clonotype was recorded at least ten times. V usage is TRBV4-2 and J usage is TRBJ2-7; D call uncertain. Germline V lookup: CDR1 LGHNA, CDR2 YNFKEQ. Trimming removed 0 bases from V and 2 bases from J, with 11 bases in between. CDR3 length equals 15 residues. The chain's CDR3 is CASSQERLAAYEQYF. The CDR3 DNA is TGTGCCAGCAGCCAAGAAAGGCTGGCCGCCTACGAGCAGTACTTC.

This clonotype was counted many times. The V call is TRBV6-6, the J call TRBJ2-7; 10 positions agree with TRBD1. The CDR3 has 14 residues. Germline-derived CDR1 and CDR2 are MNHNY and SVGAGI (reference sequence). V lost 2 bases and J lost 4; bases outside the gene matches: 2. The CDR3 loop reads CASSYPGQGYEQYF. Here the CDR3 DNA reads TGTGCCAGCAGTTACCCGGGACAGGGGTACGAGCAGTACTTC.

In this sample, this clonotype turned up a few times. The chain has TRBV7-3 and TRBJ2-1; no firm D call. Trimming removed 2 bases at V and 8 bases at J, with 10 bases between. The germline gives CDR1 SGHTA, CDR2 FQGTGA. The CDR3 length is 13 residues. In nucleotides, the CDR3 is TGTGCCAGCAGCTTAGGCTCCGTGGATGAGCAGTTCTTC. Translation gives CASSLGSVDEQFF. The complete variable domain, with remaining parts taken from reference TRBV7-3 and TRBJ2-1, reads GAGVSQTPSNKVTEKGKYVELRCDPISGHTALYWYRQSLGQGPEFLIYFQGTGAADDSGLPNDRFFAVRPEGSVSTLKIQRTERGDSAVYLCASSLGSVDEQFFGPGTRLTVL.

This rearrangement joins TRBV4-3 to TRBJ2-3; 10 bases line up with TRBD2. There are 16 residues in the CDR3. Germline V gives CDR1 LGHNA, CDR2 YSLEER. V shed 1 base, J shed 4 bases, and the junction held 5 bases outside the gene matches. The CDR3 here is CASSQVSGRAADTQYF. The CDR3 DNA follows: TGCGCCAGCAGCCAAGTCAGCGGGAGGGCCGCAGATACGCAGTATTTT.

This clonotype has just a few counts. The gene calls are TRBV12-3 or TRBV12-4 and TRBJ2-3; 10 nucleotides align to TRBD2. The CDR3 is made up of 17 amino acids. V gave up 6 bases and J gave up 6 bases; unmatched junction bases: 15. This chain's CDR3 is CASRETPGTSVRDTQYF. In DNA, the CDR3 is TGTGCCAGCAGAGAAACCCCCGGGACTAGCGTCAGGGATACGCAGTATTTT.

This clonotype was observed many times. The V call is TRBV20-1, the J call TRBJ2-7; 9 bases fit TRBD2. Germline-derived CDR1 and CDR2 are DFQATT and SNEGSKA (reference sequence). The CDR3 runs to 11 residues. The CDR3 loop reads CGGLASYEQYF. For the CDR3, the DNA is TGCGGAGGACTAGCGTCCTACGAGCAGTACTTC.

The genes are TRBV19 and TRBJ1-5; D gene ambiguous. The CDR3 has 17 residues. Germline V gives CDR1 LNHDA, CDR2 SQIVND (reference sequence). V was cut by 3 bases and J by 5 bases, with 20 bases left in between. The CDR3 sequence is CASSIFLRSRSYQPQHF. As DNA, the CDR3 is TGTGCCAGTAGTATTTTCCTAAGGAGCAGGAGCTATCAGCCCCAGCATTTT.

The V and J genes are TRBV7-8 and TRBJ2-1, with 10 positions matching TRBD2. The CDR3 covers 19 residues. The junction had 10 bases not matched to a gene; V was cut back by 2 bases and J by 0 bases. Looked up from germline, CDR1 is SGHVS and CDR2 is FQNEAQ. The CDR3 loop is CASSLRASGSPLSYNEQFF. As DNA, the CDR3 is TGTGCCAGCAGCTTACGAGCTAGCGGGAGCCCCCTCTCCTACAATGAGCAGTTCTTC.